Listed below are T cell receptor beta chains from one sample, sequenced in a study of T cell changes during pregnancy in multiple sclerosis. Assay: immunoSEQ multiplex PCR; the TCRdb copy retains only in-frame clones and omits some. This repertoire shows tens of thousands of clones, about nine tenths found once; its top ten account for about 5.2%. Sample: peripheral blood, taken in the third trimester of pregnancy. The origin of the receptors is a female donor in good health, enrolled as a control in a pregnancy study. Both conserved end residues are part of each CDR3. D genes are given only for firm matches. Expanded clones get a size class; other rows say once, few or many, or leave the size out.

>NA|TRBJ2-1|TRBD2|TRBV18
TGTGCCAGCTCACCATCAGAGCCGGGACTAGCGGGCCATGAGCAGTTCTTC
CASSPSEPGLAGHEQFF
>NA|TRBJ2-3|NA|TRBV6-4
TGTGCCAGCAGTGTTGAGGCTAGCACAGATACGCAGTATTTT
CASSVEASTDTQYF
>NA|TRBJ2-5|TRBD1|TRBV5-6
TGTGCCAGCAGCTCTTGGGGACAGAAGTTGGAGACCCAGTACTTC
CASSSWGQKLETQYF
>NA|TRBJ2-4|TRBD1|TRBV2
TGTGCCAGCAGTGATAGGAGGGCAGGGGGCGCAGTGGTCAAAAACATTCAGTACTTC
CASSDRRAGGAVVKNIQYF
>NA|TRBJ1-1|TRBD1|TRBV18
TGTGCCAGCTCACCCAACAGGGGATGGGCTGAAGCTTTCTTT
CASSPNRGWAEAFF
>NA|TRBJ2-7|TRBD1|TRBV11-2
TGTGCCAGCAGCTTCCGGGGCACCGGGACAGACACCCTCTACGAGCAGTACTTC
CASSFRGTGTDTLYEQYF
>NA|TRBJ2-7|NA|TRBV5-1
TGCGCCAGCAGCTTGGGTTCATCTAATACCTACGAGCAGTACTTC
CASSLGSSNTYEQYF
>NA|TRBJ2-7|NA|TRBV6-5
TGTGCCAGCAGTCCCCCGCAGTCCTACGAGCAGTACTTC
CASSPPQSYEQYF
>NA|TRBJ1-1|TRBD1|TRBV7-9
TGTGCCAGCAGTCCGACAGGGGCCATGAACACTGAAGCTTTCTTT
CASSPTGAMNTEAFF
>NA|TRBJ1-5|NA|TRBV30
TGTGCCTGGAGTGCAGGGGACAATCAGCCCCAGCATTTT
CAWSAGDNQPQHF
>NA|TRBJ2-1|NA|TRBV5-7
TGTGCCAGCAGCTTGTCTGGACTGCCCAATGAGCAGTTCTTC
CASSLSGLPNEQFF
>NA|TRBJ2-1|NA|TRBV19
TGTGCCAGTAGTATAGTAGGCTCTACTAGCTACAATGAGCAGTTCTTC
CASSIVGSTSYNEQFF
>NA|TRBJ2-2|NA|TRBV7-3
TGTGCCAGCAGCATGGAGGGGTCGAACACCGGGGAGCTGTTTTTT
CASSMEGSNTGELFF
>NA|TRBJ2-7|TRBD2|TRBV7-2
TGTGCCAGCAGCTTAGTTTTAGCGGGGGGTTTCAGCTCCTACGAGCAGTACTTC
CASSLVLAGGFSSYEQYF
>NA|TRBJ2-5|NA|TRBV7-3
TGTGCCAGCAGCCATGGACTCCAGCCCCAAGAGACCCAGTACTTC
CASSHGLQPQETQYF
>NA|TRBJ2-1|TRBD2|TRBV30
TGTGCCTGGAGTCAACCGGGACTAGCGGCGTTCTACAATGAGCAGTTCTTC
CAWSQPGLAAFYNEQFF
>NA|TRBJ2-7|NA|TRBV19
TGTGCCAGTAGGTATTTGGAGGAGCAGTACTTC
CASRYLEEQYF
>NA|TRBJ2-6|TRBD1|TRBV5-1
TGCGCCAGCAGCTTAGGACAGGTTGCTGGGGCCAACGTCCTGACTTTC
CASSLGQVAGANVLTF
>NA|TRBJ2-5|NA|TRBV21-1
TGTGCCAGCAGCAACTGCCGGTCGGAGACCCAGTACTTC
CASSNCRSETQYF
>NA|TRBJ2-1|TRBD2|TRBV7-9
TGTGCCAGCAGCCACCCACAAGCGGGAGTTGATAATGAGCAGTTCTTC
CASSHPQAGVDNEQFF
>NA|TRBJ2-1|TRBD1|TRBV4-3
TGCGCCAGCAGCCAAAGGACAGGGGACTACAATGAGCAGTTCTTC
CASSQRTGDYNEQFF
>few|TRBJ1-1|NA|TRBV6-6
TGTGCCAGCAGGGTTAGCGGGGACACTGAAGCTTTCTTT
CASRVSGDTEAFF
>once|TRBJ1-2|TRBD1|TRBV9
TGTGCCAGCAGCGAGGGACAGGGGGCGGGGTATGGCTACACCTTC
CASSEGQGAGYGYTF
>NA|TRBJ1-1|NA|TRBV18
TGTGCCAGCTCACCAACGGGGAACACTGAAGCTTTCTTT
CASSPTGNTEAFF
>NA|TRBJ1-2|NA|TRBV6-1
TGTGCCAGCAGTTCGGACTGGGAAGTACTTGGCTACACCTTC
CASSSDWEVLGYTF
>NA|TRBJ1-3|TRBD1|TRBV13
TGTGCCAGCAGCGTTAGACAGGGTACGGCAAACACCATATATTTT
CASSVRQGTANTIYF
>NA|TRBJ2-7|TRBD2|TRBV7-9
TGTGCCAGCAGCTACGCGGGGGGCTTCAACTACGAGCAGTACTTC
CASSYAGGFNYEQYF
>NA|TRBJ1-4|NA|TRBV6-1
TGTGCCAGCACCCCCCGGGAGGAATTTGAAAAACTGTTTTTT
CASTPREEFEKLFF